This T cell receptor beta chain is drawn from a study of beta chain features in type 1 diabetes. Sequenced material consisted of expressed TCRB transcripts (all of the isolated RNA was reverse transcribed). The data were produced by immunoSEQ multiplex PCR, yet TCRdb's version contains in-frame clones alone and is incomplete. The sample holds about 370,000 clones, roughly 16% seen once. A sort by CD45RO/CCR7/CD25/CD127/CD95/CD27 yielded CD4+ naive, central memory, regulatory and stem cell-like memory cells. V lost 3 bases, J lost 8 bases, and 7 bases stayed unmatched. Looked up from germline, CDR1 is MDHEN and CDR2 is SYDVKM. The CDR3 contains 14 residues. There are a few counts of this clone.

The rearrangement joins TRBV28 to TRBJ2-1; TRBD2 matches 7 bases. The material sequenced was naive CD4+ T cells from blood. The sequence was obtained from a young woman in good health. DNA of the CDR3: TGTGCCAGCAGTTTGGGAGGGCCCGTCGATGAGCAGTTCTTC. Its translation is CASSLGGPVDEQFF.